Only a few counts were recorded for the clone carrying this T cell receptor (beta chain). The data belong to a study of blood T cell repertoires in COVID-19. Overall study: Samples taken during acute and convalescent COVID-19 were collected in the United States, Italy and Spain. T cells, B-cell-depleted T cells, or PBMCs supplied cDNA or gDNA.

The Seattle patients, enrolled during active infection, were followed longitudinally. In the authors' workflow: Researchers report that nucleated cell counts were estimated from reference gene primer amplification. Assay: immunoSEQ multiplex PCR; the TCRdb copy retains only in-frame clones and omits some. V and J calls plus clone size are reproduced from that table; the DNA served to infer D and trimming. Here the sample spans fewer than 200,000 clones, 80% to 90% being singletons. The CDR3 is 13 residues long. From germline, CDR1 is SGHDN and CDR2 FVKESK. Trimming pared 4 bases from V and 0 bases from J, leaving 6 bases between.

This chain connects TRBV14 to TRBJ1-1; D gene uncertain. Sequenced sample: peripheral blood. The TCR sequence derives from a woman aged 80 or over with COVID-19, enrolled during active disease. CDR3 sequence (DNA): TGTGCCAGCAGCCTTACACTGAACACTGAAGCTTTCTTT. It specifies CASSLTLNTEAFF.